This T cell receptor (beta chain) was sequenced for a study of cytomegalovirus exposure and HLA in healthy donors. 60 Vbeta and 13 Jbeta primers were used in PCR. Sequencing was performed with immunoSEQ multiplex PCR; in TCRdb, only in-frame clones are kept and a portion is missing. Of some 120,000 clones listed, 70% to 85% are singletons. Germline CDR1 MNHNY, CDR2 SVGAGI (reference sequence). This CDR3 region has 13 residues. The rearrangement links TRBV6-6 to TRBJ1-5, with D possibly matching TRBD1 (5 bases). The receptor comes from a man between 18 and 35 years old in good health and CMV-seropositive. Source material: PBMCs. CDR3 loop: CAGKAGMDQPQHF. The DNA of the CDR3 is TGTGCAGGGAAGGCAGGGATGGATCAGCCCCAGCATTTT.